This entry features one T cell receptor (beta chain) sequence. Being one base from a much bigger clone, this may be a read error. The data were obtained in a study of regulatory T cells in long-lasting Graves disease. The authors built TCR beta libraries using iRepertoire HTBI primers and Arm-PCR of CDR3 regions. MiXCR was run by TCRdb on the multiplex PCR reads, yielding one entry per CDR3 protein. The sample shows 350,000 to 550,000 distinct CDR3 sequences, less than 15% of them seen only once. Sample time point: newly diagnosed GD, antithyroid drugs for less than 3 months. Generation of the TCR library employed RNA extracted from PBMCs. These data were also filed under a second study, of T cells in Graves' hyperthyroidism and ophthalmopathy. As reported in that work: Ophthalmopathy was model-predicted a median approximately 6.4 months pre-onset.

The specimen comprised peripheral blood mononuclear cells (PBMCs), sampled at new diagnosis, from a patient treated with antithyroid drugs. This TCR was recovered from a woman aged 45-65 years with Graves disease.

CDR3 nucleotide sequence: TGTGCCTGGAGCTGCCAGGGGGCAGGGGAGACCCAGTACTTC. Amino acids: CAWSCQGAGETQYF. The V gene is TRBV30, the J gene TRBJ2-4, with 8 bases fitting TRBD1. The better agreement between TRBJ2-5 and the DNA end casts doubt on the J call. Per the germline V gene, CDR1 is GTSNPN and CDR2 is SVGIG (reference sequence). The CDR3 length is 14 residues.